Below are 18 T cell receptor beta chains sequenced from a single sample in a study of OX40 agonist ivuxolimab in advanced cancers. Only in-frame clones appear in the TCRdb table, and some are missing; sequencing was by immunoSEQ multiplex PCR. The sample carries about 69,000 clones, 80% to 95% recorded once. This sample comprised CD4+ or CD8+ T cells sorted from blood, obtained in a trial of the OX40 agonist ivuxolimab. The source of these receptors is an adult with an advanced solid tumor such as melanoma, head and neck, liver or kidney cancer.

V is TRBV7-9 and J is TRBJ2-5, with D possibly matching TRBD2 (5 bases). Germline V gives CDR1 SEHNR, CDR2 FQNEAQ (reference sequence). V shed 4 bases and J shed 2 bases, with 11 bases lying between them. The CDR3 is 14 residues long. The CDR3 bases are TGTGCCAGCAGCTCCGCGGGTTCTCAAGAGACCCAGTACTTC. The encoded protein is CASSSAGSQETQYF.

The chain joins TRBV10-3 to TRBJ1-5, with D tentatively TRBD1 (6 bases). The CDR3 extends over 17 amino acids. Trimming cost V 3 bases and J 0 bases, with 15 bases left between them. Germline V gives CDR1 ENHRY, CDR2 SYGVKD. The CDR3 nucleotides read TGTGCCATCAGTGAAGGGTCAGGGGACCTTAGCAATCAGCCCCAGCATTTT. It encodes CAISEGSGDLSNQPQHF.

This clone has a single count. The genes are TRBV6-1 and TRBJ1-2; the match to TRBD1 covers 7 bases. The CDR3 spans 16 residues. CDR1 MNHNS and CDR2 SASEGT come from the germline V gene. The V gene end was trimmed by 3 bases and the J gene end by 0 bases; junction bases not matched to a gene: 7. The CDR3 here is CASSDGTAAANYGYTF. In DNA form, the CDR3 reads TGTGCCAGCAGTGACGGGACAGCCGCAGCTAACTATGGCTACACCTTC.

The V call is TRBV6-1, the J call TRBJ1-2, with D tentatively TRBD1 (6 bases). This CDR3 contains 13 residues. The V gene's germline CDR1 is MNHNS and CDR2 SASEGT. Trimming took off 4 bases at V and 5 bases at J, with 11 bases between the two ends. CDR3: CASSVGQIYGYTF. The CDR3 DNA reads TGTGCCAGCAGTGTCGGACAGATATATGGCTACACCTTC.

The chain joins TRBV19 to TRBJ2-1; D perhaps matches TRBD2 (7 bases). The length of the CDR3 is 13 residues. Per germline, CDR1 LNHDA and CDR2 SQIVND (reference sequence). V was shortened by 4 bases and J by 12 bases, with 16 bases between the two germline ends. For the CDR3, the DNA is TGTGCCAGTAGTACCAGTGCGGGGGCGGGGCAGTTCTTC. This encodes CASSTSAGAGQFF. The whole variable domain, remainder taken from reference TRBV19 and TRBJ2-1, is DGGITQSPKYLFRKEGQNVTLSCEQNLNHDAMYWYRQDPGQGLRLIYYSQIVNDFQKGDIAEGYSVSREKKESFPLTVTSAQKNPTAFYLCASSTSAGAGQFFGPGTRLTVL.

CDR3 in amino acids: CASSSRGPGTGELFF. In DNA form, the CDR3 reads TGTGCCAGCAGCTCCAGGGGGCCGGGCACCGGGGAGCTGTTTTTT. The chain combines TRBV11-2 with TRBJ2-2, with 8 bases matching TRBD1. The CDR3 consists of 15 residues. The germline V gene has CDR1 SGHAT and CDR2 FQNNGV. Trimming at V came to 4 bases and at J to 4 bases, leaving 5 bases not matched to a gene.

The chain has TRBV2 and TRBJ1-5; 7 positions match TRBD1. Germline V gene sequence: CDR1 SNHLY, CDR2 FYNNEI. V was pared by 4 bases and J by 6 bases, with 9 bases of the junction left unmatched. The CDR3 contains 15 residues. The CDR3 here is CASSGDRAISQPQHF. The CDR3 region has the DNA TGTGCCAGCAGTGGAGACAGGGCTATTAGTCAGCCCCAGCATTTT.

The chain has TRBV5-4 and TRBJ2-3; 7 nucleotides match TRBD2. Germline CDR1 and CDR2: SGHNT and YYREEE (reference sequence). The junction had 5 bases not matched to a gene; V was cut back by 4 bases and J by 0 bases. CDR3 size: 15 residues. The chain's CDR3 is CASSVRSGSTDTQYF. The CDR3 DNA sequence: TGTGCCAGCAGCGTACGTAGCGGGAGCACAGATACGCAGTATTTT.

This clone was seen a single time. V and J are TRBV12-5 and TRBJ2-7; TRBD2 aligns across 7 bases. The CDR3 loop spans 14 amino acids. From germline, CDR1 is LGHNT and CDR2 FRNRAP. With V trimmed by 2 bases and J by 5 bases, 6 bases remained unmatched. The CDR3 loop reads CASGLKLASDEQYF. CDR3 nucleotide sequence: TGTGCTAGTGGTTTGAAACTAGCGTCGGACGAGCAGTACTTC.

The CDR3 bases are TGCGCCACCGGAGCCTGGATGAAGGACACTGAAGCTTTCTTT. Its protein is CATGAWMKDTEAFF. This rearrangement joins TRBV4-1 to TRBJ1-1; no clear D gene. CDR3 length: 14 amino acids. Germline CDR1 and CDR2: MGHRA and YSYEKL. V lost 10 bases, J lost 3 bases, and 18 bases lay in between.

The chain joins TRBV2 to TRBJ1-2; tentatively, D is TRBD1 (6 bases). The germline gives CDR1 SNHLY, CDR2 FYNNEI. V shed 7 bases and J shed 8 bases, with 20 bases lying between them. The length of the CDR3 is 14 residues. CDR3 nucleotides: TGTGCCAGCACCCCCACCGGGGGGCTAAGCGGCTACACCTTC. Translating gives CASTPTGGLSGYTF.

This clone was picked up a small number of times. The chain links TRBV27 to TRBJ2-2, with 7 positions matching TRBD1. Germline V CDR1 and CDR2: MNHEY, SMNVEV (reference sequence). The V and J ends lost 2 bases and 1 base, in that order; junction bases with no gene match: 4. The CDR3 loop spans 16 amino acids. In nucleotides, the CDR3 is TGTGCCAGCAGTTTACTGGCAGGGGGGAACACCGGGGAGCTGTTTTTT. Residues: CASSLLAGGNTGELFF.

The chain uses TRBV4-2 and TRBJ2-7; 9 bases match TRBD1. The CDR3 totals 17 residues. The V and J ends lost 0 bases and 1 base, in that order; junction bases with no gene match: 7. Germline CDR1 and CDR2: LGHNA and YNFKEQ. This chain's CDR3 is CASSQDVDRGKSYEQYF. The CDR3 coding sequence is TGTGCCAGCAGCCAAGATGTGGACAGGGGAAAATCCTACGAGCAGTACTTC.

V gene TRBV6-5 combines with J gene TRBJ2-2, with D possibly matching TRBD2 (7 bases). Germline V gene lookup returns CDR1 MNHEY and CDR2 SVGAGI. The CDR3 is made up of 14 amino acids. The V gene lost 7 bases and the J gene lost 4 bases, with 13 bases spanning the gap. CDR3 protein: CASNKGGATGELFF. In DNA, the CDR3 is TGTGCCAGCAACAAAGGGGGGGCCACCGGGGAGCTGTTTTTT.

The chain carries TRBV5-1 and TRBJ1-3; D is perhaps TRBD1 (6 bases). Trimming left V 4 bases short and J 4 bases short, with 12 bases between. The CDR3 runs 14 residues. Germline V lookup: CDR1 SGHRS, CDR2 YFSETQ. The CDR3 sequence: CASSIGGEGNTIYF. CDR3 nucleotides: TGCGCCAGCAGCATAGGGGGGGAAGGAAACACCATATATTTT.

V is TRBV5-1 and J is TRBJ2-3; TRBD1 matches 7 bases. The germline V gene encodes CDR1 SGHRS and CDR2 YFSETQ. V lost 0 bases and J lost 0; bases outside the gene matches: 1. The CDR3 runs 15 residues. CDR3 residues: CASSLDRGSTDTQYF. The CDR3 DNA reads as TGCGCCAGCAGCTTGGACAGGGGTAGCACAGATACGCAGTATTTT.

The J gene is TRBJ1-1, the V gene TRBV2; the D gene is possibly TRBD1 (5 bases). This CDR3 has 14 amino acids. Germline CDR1 and CDR2: SNHLY and FYNNEI. DNA for the CDR3: TGTGCGTCCAATACCCGAGGGGTGAACACTGAAGCTTTCTTT. Encoded protein: CASNTRGVNTEAFF.

The chain combines TRBV7-9 with TRBJ1-1; D gene unclear. This CDR3 region has 17 residues. The germline V gene has CDR1 SEHNR and CDR2 FQNEAQ (reference sequence). V was trimmed by 2 bases and J by 7 bases, leaving 23 bases between them. CDR3 protein: CASSLFVRRERTDEAFF. The CDR3 DNA is TGTGCCAGCAGCTTATTTGTTAGGAGGGAGCGAACAGATGAAGCTTTCTTT.